This entry concerns a single TCR beta chain. Antigen specificity is unknown. The Oncomine TCR Beta short-read assay was applied to DNA of cultured CD4+ T cells. MiXCR, applied by TCRdb to the PCR reads, yields one record per CDR3 protein. Here the sample spans about 11,000 distinct CDR3 sequences, over 60% being singletons. Treatment noted: roughly 11-day PBMC culture with coronavirus spike peptide pools or control peptides (ViraFEST assay). Looked up from germline, CDR1 is SGHTS and CDR2 is YDEGEE. CDR3 size: 14 residues. J lost 7 bases, V lost 7 bases, and 10 bases had no gene match. The data stem from a study of vaccination and CD4 T cells after COVID-19.

The sequencing sample was made of CD4+ T cells from blood, cultured in vitro. The gene calls are TRBV5-8 and TRBJ1-5, with 8 bases matching TRBD1. The TCR comes from a human donor who had recovered from COVID-19. CDR3 loop: CASSPSGGLQPQHF. The CDR3, as DNA: TGTGCCAGCTCCCCTTCAGGGGGCTTGCAGCCCCAGCATTTT.